This note documents a single TCR beta chain sequence. Its cognate antigen is unknown. The sample belongs to a study of T cell repertoires in cytomegalovirus infection. Background on the study: Both recently identified HLA-C-restricted and well-studied HLA-B-restricted CMV epitopes were used in the study. In public TCR beta signatures, there were indications of both CMV infection and matching HLA type.

The CDR3 has 13 residues. Trimming shortened V by 6 bases and J by 7 bases, and 16 bases separated the two germline ends. Study-level results: Predominance within the ex vivo response was attributable to HLA-C-restricted CMV-specific TCR beta clonotypes.

Each CDR3 protein gets one entry after TCRdb re-called the reads with MiXCR. The table includes 900,000 to 950,000 distinct CDR3 sequences, about a third detected once. The chain combines TRBV7-1 with TRBJ2-7; TRBD2 might be the D (5 bases). TRBV7-1 has ORF status, its function being uncertain. The sample in question was cultured CD8+ T cells from PBMCs, obtained from culture after CMV antigen stimulation. The TCR comes from a human donor in good health (CMV status not recorded). Some clones in this sample may be carry-over from other donors' samples. CDR3 nucleotides: TGTGCCAGCAGTCCTCGGGGTATGGTAGAGCAGTACTTC. Amino acids: CASSPRGMVEQYF.